This TCR beta chain was profiled in a study of blood T cells in healthy people across ages. The wider study: For every two T cells, template switching captured about one barcoded beta molecule.

Points from the study as a whole: Older age went with lower TCR beta diversity per million T cells, in a roughly linear way.

This CDR3 comprises 16 residues. Per the germline V gene, CDR1 is GTSNPN and CDR2 is SVGIG (reference sequence). Next came a second PCR, run for roughly 6 to 11 cycles, which used a sample-barcoded 5' primer along with a J-beta primer mix. Each CDR3 protein gets one entry after TCRdb re-called the 5' RACE reads with MiXCR. The table lists roughly 800,000 distinct CDR3 sequences, around a quarter of them singletons. Regarding this clonotype: As yet, its antigen is unknown. At one end, the junction sequence differs from germline, possibly due to a read error.

These data are also associated with another study on T cells of mothers and their children. From that paper: Related mother-child pairs shared slightly more overlap than unrelated pairs, but the difference was non-significant.

Sequenced sample: blood. The sequence came from a boy younger than 18 in good health. The V gene is TRBV30, the J gene TRBJ2-5; a weak D match, TRBD2 (6 bases). CDR3 sequence: CAWSQGTSPSQATQYF. The DNA of the CDR3 is TGTGCCTGGAGTCAGGGAACTAGCCCATCGCAAGCGACCCAGTACTTC. The full variable domain, rest sourced from reference TRBV30 and TRBJ2-5, is SQTIHQWPATLVQPVGSPLSLECTVEGTSNPNLYWYRQAAGRGLQLLFYSVGIGQISSEVPQNLSASRPQDRQFILSSKKLLLSDSGFYLCAWSQGTSPSQATQYFGPGTRLLVL.